Below are 18 T cell receptor beta chains sequenced from a single sample in a study of blood T cell repertoires in COVID-19 (dated by TCRdb to the early 2020s). The library came from the immunoSEQ multiplex PCR assay. Imported from immuneACCESS, the table was reduced by TCRdb to in-frame sequences with V and J called. These copies leave out some clones; in studies compared against another copy, an unresolved V gene accounts for under half, and the cause of the remainder is not known. The sample has approximately 500,000 clones on record, roughly 88% of them singletons. The ten largest account for approximately 2.9% of the sample. The sample was peripheral blood. All receptors derive from a human donor in a cohort sampled during active COVID-19.

This chain joins TRBV10-3 and TRBJ2-7; D perhaps matches TRBD2 (6 bases). This CDR3 has 14 residues. Germline V gene lookup returns CDR1 ENHRY and CDR2 SYGVKD. Between the trimmed V and J ends, which lost 5 bases and 3 bases, there was a span of 14 bases. CDR3 region: CAISPGRTYYEQYF. CDR3 nucleotides: TGTGCCATCAGTCCCGGGAGAACGTACTACGAGCAGTACTTC.

V usage is TRBV20-1 and J usage is TRBJ1-5; D gene ambiguous. V was cut by 3 bases and J by 4 bases, with 10 bases left in between. Germline V gene data show CDR1 as DFQATT and CDR2 as SNEGSKA (reference sequence). CDR3 length equals 13 residues. DNA for the CDR3: TGCAGTGCTAGTGTTGCGGGAAATCAGCCCCAGCATTTT. It encodes CSASVAGNQPQHF.

The rearrangement joins TRBV7-2 to TRBJ2-7; 7 bases agree with TRBD2. Germline values: CDR1 SGHTA, CDR2 FQGNSA. The trim removed 1 base at V and 6 bases at J, leaving 12 bases unmatched. This CDR3 is 16 amino acids long. CDR3 DNA: TGTGCCAGCAGCTTAGGCGTCTCGGCGGGAGAGGGCGAGCAGTACTTC. Residues: CASSLGVSAGEGEQYF.

The chain uses TRBV3-1 (or the pseudogene TRBV3-2) and TRBJ2-5, with a weak D call TRBD1 (5 bases). This CDR3 has 15 amino acids. Trimming took 0 bases from V and 1 from J, leaving 9 bases between them. CDR1 LGHDT and CDR2 YNNKEL come from the germline V gene (reference sequence). The CDR3 protein is CASSQEQVTQETQYF. The CDR3 nucleotides are TGTGCCAGCAGCCAAGAACAGGTAACCCAAGAGACCCAGTACTTC.

This chain uses TRBV6-2 or TRBV6-3 with TRBJ1-5; maybe TRBD1 (6 bases). The CDR3 length is 15 residues. From germline, CDR1 is MNHEY and CDR2 SVGEGT. The V gene lost 0 bases and the J gene lost 5 bases, with 11 bases spanning the gap. The CDR3 DNA reads TGTGCCAGCAGTTACTCGGGTCAGGGGCATCAGCCCCAGCATTTT. The encoded protein is CASSYSGQGHQPQHF.

CDR3 sequence (DNA): TGTGCCAGCAGCTTCATAGACAATGAGCAGTTCTTC. Protein: CASSFIDNEQFF. The J gene is TRBJ2-1, the V gene TRBV3-1 (or the pseudogene TRBV3-2); D remains ambiguous. Germline values: CDR1 LGHDT, CDR2 YNNKEL (reference sequence). V lost 5 bases to trimming and J lost 5 bases, with 7 bases between them. The CDR3 runs to 12 residues.

The chain recombines TRBV11-2 with TRBJ2-2; 11 bases align to TRBD1. CDR1 is SGHAT and CDR2 is FQNNGV in the germline V gene. The CDR3 is 17 residues long. J was trimmed by 7 bases and V by 5 bases; bases with no gene match: 12. CDR3 DNA: TGTGCCAGCAGCCCTCGCCGGGACAGGGGGATTGTCGGGGAGCTGTTTTTT. Amino acid sequence: CASSPRRDRGIVGELFF. Supplemented by reference TRBV11-2 and TRBJ2-2, the full variable domain reads EAGVAQSPRYKIIEKRQSVAFWCNPISGHATLYWYQQILGQGPKLLIQFQNNGVVDDSQLPKDRFSAERLKGVDSTLKIQPAKLEDSAVYLCASSPRRDRGIVGELFFGEGSRLTVL.

The chain combines TRBV29-1 with TRBJ2-1, with 8 bases matching TRBD2. The CDR3 spans 15 residues. Looked up from germline, CDR1 is SQVTM and CDR2 is ANQGSEA. V shed 5 bases and J 3 bases; nucleotides not matched to a gene: 9. This chain's CDR3 is CSVSRTSGDYNEQFF. The CDR3, as DNA: TGCAGCGTTTCCCGCACTAGCGGAGACTACAATGAGCAGTTCTTC.

The chain is built from TRBV19 and TRBJ1-4; D is perhaps TRBD1 (6 bases). In germline, CDR1 is LNHDA, CDR2 SQIVND (reference sequence). V was pared by 3 bases and J by 8 bases, with 13 bases between. CDR3 size: 14 residues. CDR3 sequence: CASSMRGRDEKLFF. The DNA of the CDR3 is TGTGCCAGTAGTATGCGGGGGCGCGACGAAAAACTGTTTTTT.

Here the CDR3 reads CASSMQGGTEAFF. CDR3 bases: TGTGCCAGTAGTATGCAGGGTGGGACTGAAGCTTTCTTT. The rearrangement joins TRBV19 to TRBJ1-1, with D perhaps TRBD1 (5 bases). In germline, CDR1 is LNHDA, CDR2 SQIVND (reference sequence). The CDR3 totals 13 residues. The V gene lost 3 bases and the J gene lost 5 bases, with 10 bases spanning the gap.

This clone was counted a few times. The J gene is TRBJ1-2, the V gene TRBV29-1; possible D gene TRBD1, 6 bases. There are 17 residues in the CDR3. V was pared by 5 bases and J by 8 bases, with 30 bases between. CDR1 is SQVTM, CDR2 ANQGSEA, per germline. CDR3 residues: CSVTPGNRASILGGYTF. CDR3 DNA sequence: TGCAGCGTTACCCCGGGGAACAGGGCCTCAATCTTGGGAGGCTACACCTTC.

The count of this clone is one. The chain joins TRBV29-1 to TRBJ2-5; 9 nucleotides line up with TRBD2. V lost 8 bases, J lost 4 bases, and 8 bases stayed unmatched. In germline, CDR1 is SQVTM, CDR2 ANQGSEA. The CDR3 sequence is 13 residues long. This chain's CDR3 is CSPRELAGETQYF. The CDR3 DNA follows: TGCAGCCCGAGGGAACTAGCGGGAGAGACCCAGTACTTC.

This sequence joins TRBV10-1 and TRBJ2-1; TRBD2 might be the D (7 bases). CDR1 is WNHNN, CDR2 SYGVQD, per germline (reference sequence). V lost 4 bases, J lost 3 bases, and 22 bases lay in between. This CDR3 is 18 amino acids long. CDR3 DNA sequence: TGCGCCAGCAGTGGTCTTCTGGGGGGGGCGTTATGCTACAATGAGCAGTTCTTC. Its protein product is CASSGLLGGALCYNEQFF.

The chain employs TRBV30 and TRBJ1-1; D gene unclear. Germline values: CDR1 GTSNPN, CDR2 SVGIG (reference sequence). The CDR3 has 11 amino acids. Trimming took off 5 bases at V and 11 bases at J, with 15 bases between the two ends. CDR3 loop: CAWHREGEAFF. The CDR3 DNA is TGTGCCTGGCATAGGGAGGGAGAGGCTTTCTTT.

The chain couples TRBV5-6 to TRBJ2-5; the match to TRBD2 covers 13 bases. The J segment lost 3 bases and the V segment lost 4 bases, leaving 6 bases of the junction unmatched. Germline lookup yields CDR1 SGHDT and CDR2 YYEEEE. This CDR3 is 16 amino acids long. This CDR3 reads CASSGGTSGTEETQYF. CDR3 coding DNA: TGTGCCAGCAGCGGAGGGACTAGCGGGACCGAAGAGACCCAGTACTTC.

The chain has TRBV2 and TRBJ1-4; no clear D gene. Trimming took 2 bases from V and 4 from J, leaving 14 bases between them. The CDR3 is made up of 16 amino acids. Germline V CDR1 and CDR2: SNHLY, FYNNEI. CDR3 sequence reads: CASSELGAANNEKLFF. The CDR3 DNA is TGTGCCAGCAGTGAACTCGGTGCGGCGAATAATGAAAAACTGTTTTTT.

This clone was detected a few times. V usage is TRBV2 and J usage is TRBJ1-6, with D possibly TRBD1 on 6 matching bases. CDR1 SNHLY and CDR2 FYNNEI come from the germline V gene. This CDR3 comprises 14 residues. The V end was cut by 8 bases, the J end by 6 bases, with 14 bases between. For the CDR3, the DNA is TGTGCCAGCTCAGTAAGGGACATTAATTCACCCCTCCACTTT. Translation gives CASSVRDINSPLHF.

The chain employs TRBV19 and TRBJ1-2, with D possibly matching TRBD1 (6 bases). V shed 6 bases and J shed 3 bases, with 11 bases lying between them. The CDR3 is 13 residues long. Germline CDR1 and CDR2: LNHDA and SQIVND (reference sequence). The DNA for the CDR3 is TGTGCCAGTAGCGTGACAGGCTACTATGGCTACACCTTC. Its translation: CASSVTGYYGYTF.